These T cell receptor beta chains were read from a single sample in a study of cytomegalovirus exposure and HLA in healthy donors. The repertoire was sequenced with immunoSEQ multiplex PCR; TCRdb's copy has only in-frame clones and lacks some. The table records approximately 170,000 clones, roughly 80% of them present only once. Material: PBMCs. The receptors shown here come from a woman aged 18 to 35 in good health and CMV-seronegative. CDR3s include the opening cysteine and the closing phenylalanine or tryptophan. D genes are given only for firm matches. The size field is filled for only some rows; it gives once, few, many or a size class.

>TRBV19|TRBJ1-1|.|once
CASINPQGYTEAFF
TGTGCCAGTATCAATCCGCAGGGGTACACTGAAGCTTTCTTT
>TRBV7-9|TRBJ2-1|.|few
CASSSRAASYNEQFF
TGTGCCAGCAGCTCCAGGGCAGCCTCCTACAATGAGCAGTTCTTC
>TRBV27|TRBJ2-3|.|.
CASSYSRGTDTQYF
TGTGCCAGCAGTTACTCGAGGGGGACAGATACGCAGTATTTT
>TRBV28|TRBJ2-5|TRBD2|.
CASSVAGGGETQYF
TGTGCCAGCAGTGTGGCGGGAGGGGGTGAGACCCAGTACTTC
>TRBV27|TRBJ2-1|TRBD1|.
CASSSLDRVGDEQFF
TGTGCCAGCAGTTCATTGGACAGGGTTGGCGATGAGCAGTTCTTC
>TRBV7-6|TRBJ2-7|.|.
CASSLSRATNEQYF
TGTGCCAGCAGCCTAAGCCGTGCAACCAACGAGCAGTACTTC
>TRBV19|TRBJ1-1|TRBD1|.
CASREGGLNTEAFF
TGTGCCAGTAGAGAAGGGGGCCTGAACACTGAAGCTTTCTTT
>TRBV7-3|TRBJ2-6|TRBD2|once
CASSLVAGVPYSGANVLTF
TGTGCCAGCAGCTTAGTAGCGGGAGTGCCCTACTCTGGGGCCAACGTCCTGACTTTC
>TRBV2|TRBJ2-1|.|.
CASARESYNEQFF
TGTGCCAGCGCGAGGGAGTCCTACAATGAGCAGTTCTTC
>TRBV29-1|TRBJ2-3|TRBD2|.
CSVGLARGADTQYF
TGCAGCGTCGGACTAGCCAGAGGAGCAGATACGCAGTATTTT
>TRBV18|TRBJ2-5|TRBD1|once
CASSPGQGQETQYF
TGTGCCAGCTCTCCTGGACAGGGTCAAGAGACCCAGTACTTC
>TRBV5-6|TRBJ1-2|.|once
CASSLRVDGYTF
TGTGCCAGCAGCTTACGGGTCGATGGCTACACCTTC
>TRBV28|TRBJ1-1|.|once
CASRAPGSTGTAFF
TGTGCCAGCAGAGCACCGGGAAGTACTGGTACGGCTTTCTTT
>TRBV5-6|TRBJ2-3|.|.
CASSFLADGTDTQYF
TGTGCCAGCAGCTTCCTAGCTGACGGCACAGATACGCAGTATTTT
>TRBV5-1|TRBJ2-2|TRBD2|.
CASSQSTSGSGGELFF
TGCGCCAGCAGCCAGAGTACTAGCGGGAGCGGCGGGGAGCTGTTTTTT
>TRBV2|TRBJ1-6|TRBD1|.
CASSEGAGGQGTSPLHF
TGTGCCAGCAGTGAAGGTGCTGGGGGACAGGGGACTTCACCCCTCCACTTT
>TRBV6-1|TRBJ2-1|TRBD2|few
CASSEASGSYNEQFF
TGTGCCAGCAGTGAAGCTAGCGGGAGTTACAATGAGCAGTTCTTC
>TRBV21-1|TRBJ1-5|.|.
CASSCDQPQHF
TGTGCCAGCAGCTGCGATCAGCCCCAGCATTTT
>TRBV28|TRBJ2-7|.|once
CASSPIRVVYEQYF
TGTGCCAGCAGCCCGATCCGAGTGGTTTACGAGCAGTACTTC
>TRBV7-9|TRBJ1-1|.|.
CASSLTGYTEAFF
TGTGCCAGCAGCTTAACAGGGTACACTGAAGCTTTCTTT
>TRBV16|TRBJ2-1|.|.
CASSQSNLEDEQFF
TGTGCCAGCAGCCAATCGAACCTAGAAGATGAGCAGTTCTTC
>TRBV25-1|TRBJ1-5|.|.
CASSAVNQPQHF
TGTGCCAGCAGTGCAGTAAATCAGCCCCAGCATTTT
>TRBV19|TRBJ2-5|TRBD1|.
CASRMDREAGEAQYF
TGTGCCAGTAGGATGGACAGGGAGGCTGGCGAGGCCCAGTACTTC
>TRBV2|TRBJ1-1|.|.
CASSVGHTEAFF
TGTGCCAGCAGTGTGGGGCACACTGAAGCTTTCTTT
>TRBV28|TRBJ1-3|.|.
CASSSAPGTGLKTGNTIYF
TGTGCCAGCAGTTCTGCCCCCGGAACAGGGTTGAAAACTGGAAACACCATATATTTT